The 3 T cell receptor beta chains below were found in one sample sequenced in a study of blood T cell repertoires in COVID-19. Profiling relied on immunoSEQ multiplex PCR, and the TCRdb table lists in-frame clones only, not all of them. The table has approximately 72,000 clones, approximately 85% seen once. Sequencing was carried out using peripheral blood. Receptor source: a woman aged 80 or over with active or convalescent COVID-19.

The chain uses TRBV15 and TRBJ2-7; TRBD1 is a possible D gene (6 bases). V lost 3 bases to trimming and J lost 2 bases, with 14 bases between them. The germline gives CDR1 LNHNV, CDR2 YYDKDF (reference sequence). The CDR3 consists of 15 residues. As DNA, the CDR3 is TGTGCCACCAGCAGGGCTAACAGGGAACCCTACGAGCAGTACTTC. This codes for CATSRANREPYEQYF. Based on the CDR3 plus reference TRBV15 and TRBJ2-7, the full variable domain is DAMVIQNPRYQVTQFGKPVTLSCSQTLNHNVMYWYQQKSSQAPKLLFHYYDKDFNNEADTPDNFQSRRPNTSFCFLDIRSPGLGDTAMYLCATSRANREPYEQYFGPGTRLTVT.

The V call is TRBV28, the J call TRBJ2-3; 9 bases match TRBD2. Per germline, CDR1 MDHEN and CDR2 SYDVKM. V was clipped by 5 bases and J by 5 bases; unmatched bases: 17. CDR3 size: 18 residues. This chain's CDR3 is CASSPHVGWAGGRDTQYF. Here the CDR3 DNA reads TGTGCCAGCAGTCCCCATGTTGGTTGGGCGGGGGGGCGAGATACGCAGTATTTT. The entire variable domain, with the rest obtained from reference TRBV28 and TRBJ2-3, is as follows: DVKVTQSSRYLVKRTGEKVFLECVQDMDHENMFWYRQDPGLGLRLIYFSYDVKMKEKGDIPEGYSVSREKKERFSLILESASTNQTSMYLCASSPHVGWAGGRDTQYFGPGTRLTVL.

The V gene is TRBV27, the J gene TRBJ1-2, with D perhaps TRBD1 (5 bases). The CDR3 spans 14 residues. Between the trimmed V and J ends, which lost 5 bases and 7 bases, there was a span of 17 bases. CDR1 MNHEY and CDR2 SMNVEV come from the germline V gene (reference sequence). CDR3 sequence (DNA): TGTGCCAGCAGTACCAACAGGCGAGTGGGTGGCTACACCTTC. Residues: CASSTNRRVGGYTF.